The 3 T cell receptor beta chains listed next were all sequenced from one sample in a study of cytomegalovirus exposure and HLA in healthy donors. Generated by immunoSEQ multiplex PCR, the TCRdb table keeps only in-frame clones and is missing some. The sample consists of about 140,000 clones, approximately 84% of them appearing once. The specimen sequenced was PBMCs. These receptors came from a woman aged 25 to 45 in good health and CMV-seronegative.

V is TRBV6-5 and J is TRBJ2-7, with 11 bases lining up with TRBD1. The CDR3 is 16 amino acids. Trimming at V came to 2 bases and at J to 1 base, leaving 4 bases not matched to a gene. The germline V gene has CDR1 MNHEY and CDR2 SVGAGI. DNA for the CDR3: TGTGCCAGCAGTTACGGGGGACAGGGGGTTTCCTACGAGCAGTACTTC. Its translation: CASSYGGQGVSYEQYF.

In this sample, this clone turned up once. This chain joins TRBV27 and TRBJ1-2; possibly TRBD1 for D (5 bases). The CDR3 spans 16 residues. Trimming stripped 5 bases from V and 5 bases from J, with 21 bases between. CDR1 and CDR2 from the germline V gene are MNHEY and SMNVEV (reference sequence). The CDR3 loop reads CASSLTPRAGEYGYTF. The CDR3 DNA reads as TGTGCCAGCAGTCTGACTCCCAGGGCGGGGGAATATGGCTACACCTTC.

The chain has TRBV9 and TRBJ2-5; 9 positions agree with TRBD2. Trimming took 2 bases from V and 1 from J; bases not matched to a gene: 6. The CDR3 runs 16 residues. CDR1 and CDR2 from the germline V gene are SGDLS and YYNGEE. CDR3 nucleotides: TGTGCCAGCAGCGTTAGGACTAGCGTTGGCCAAGAGACCCAGTACTTC. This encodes CASSVRTSVGQETQYF.